Below are 27 T cell receptor beta chains sequenced from a single sample in a study of siplizumab effects on memory and regulatory T cells. Profiling relied on immunoSEQ multiplex PCR, and the TCRdb table lists in-frame clones only, not all of them. The top ten clones hold roughly 2.7% of a sample with about 100,000 clones, more than 85% of them seen once. The material sequenced was CD4+ T cells sorted from blood. These receptors were taken from a human donor in good health. Some clones in this sample may be carry-over from other donors' samples.

This chain uses TRBV18 with TRBJ2-7; D unresolved. The germline CDR1 and CDR2 sequences are KGHSH and LQKENI. The CDR3 has 14 residues. The V end lost 0 bases, the J end lost 4 bases, and 10 bases lay between the germline ends. In DNA, the CDR3 is TGTGCCAGCTCACCACCGGCGTTTTTTTACGAGCAGTACTTC. Its protein product is CASSPPAFFYEQYF.

The rearrangement uses TRBV5-4 and TRBJ2-3; TRBD1 aligns across 11 bases. Germline CDR1 is SGHNT and CDR2 is YYREEE (reference sequence). Unmatched junction bases numbered 7, after V lost 9 bases and J lost 4 bases. The CDR3 contains 14 residues. Here the CDR3 reads CAIMDRGQSDTQYF. CDR3 bases: TGTGCCATCATGGACAGGGGGCAATCAGATACGCAGTATTTT.

The rearrangement joins TRBV19 to TRBJ1-5; D is uncertain. Germline V gene lookup returns CDR1 LNHDA and CDR2 SQIVND (reference sequence). The CDR3 has 15 amino acids. V was shortened by 6 bases and J by 3 bases, with 15 bases between the two germline ends. This CDR3 reads CASSALGGPNQPQHF. Written as DNA, the CDR3 is TGTGCCAGTAGCGCCCTCGGAGGGCCCAATCAGCCCCAGCATTTT.

The chain has TRBV11-1 and TRBJ2-1; D is perhaps TRBD1 or TRBD2 (6 bases each). Germline CDR1 is SGHAT and CDR2 is FQDESV (reference sequence). The ends were cut back, 3 bases at V and 9 bases at J, with 18 bases in the middle. This CDR3 region has 15 residues. DNA of the CDR3: TGTGCCAGCAGCTTTATTGGACTACTAGGGGGTGAGCAGTTCTTC. Translating gives CASSFIGLLGGEQFF.

The chain couples TRBV15 to TRBJ2-1; 8 bases are a match to TRBD2. Germline CDR1 and CDR2: LNHNV and YYDKDF (reference sequence). This CDR3 is built from 14 residues. The V segment lost 5 bases and the J segment 5 bases; nucleotides outside the gene matches: 5. The CDR3 is CATSGGTSHNEQFF. The CDR3 nucleotides are TGTGCCACCAGCGGCGGGACTAGTCACAATGAGCAGTTCTTC.

This chain joins TRBV7-3 and TRBJ2-2; possible D gene TRBD1, 5 bases. CDR1 SGHTA and CDR2 FQGTGA come from the germline V gene. V lost 1 base and J lost 8, with 23 bases in between. CDR3 size: 18 residues. The CDR3 reads CASSLNPGATSGSGELFF. The CDR3 DNA is TGTGCCAGCAGCTTAAATCCTGGGGCTACATCGGGTTCGGGGGAGCTGTTTTTT. Complete variable domain (other parts from reference TRBV7-3 and TRBJ2-2): GAGVSQTPSNKVTEKGKYVELRCDPISGHTALYWYRQSLGQGPEFLIYFQGTGAADDSGLPNDRFFAVRPEGSVSTLKIQRTERGDSAVYLCASSLNPGATSGSGELFFGEGSRLTVL.

The chain links TRBV5-4 to TRBJ2-5; 10 bases are a match to TRBD2. CDR1 SGHNT and CDR2 YYREEE come from the germline V gene (reference sequence). The CDR3 covers 15 residues. The ends lost 6 bases at V and 5 bases at J; junction bases unmatched: 10. The chain's CDR3 is CASKKVSSGSETQYF. The CDR3 DNA reads as TGTGCCAGCAAAAAGGTCTCTAGCGGGAGTGAGACCCAGTACTTC.

The chain joins TRBV6-1 to TRBJ2-4, with D unresolved. This CDR3 contains 16 residues. Germline V gene sequence: CDR1 MNHNS, CDR2 SASEGT. V was trimmed by 1 base and J by 0 bases, leaving 10 bases between them. As DNA, the CDR3 is TGTGCCAGCAGTGAAGGTCGGCAGCCAGCCAAAAACATTCAGTACTTC. Translating it yields CASSEGRQPAKNIQYF.

The V call is TRBV6-5, the J call TRBJ2-4; tentative D call: TRBD2 (7 bases). CDR1 MNHEY and CDR2 SVGAGI come from the germline V gene. V lost 5 bases and J lost 3, with 14 bases in between. This CDR3 is built from 15 residues. The CDR3 coding sequence is TGTGCCAGCAGTGGGGGCCTAGCGGTCAAAAACATTCAGTACTTC. Amino acids: CASSGGLAVKNIQYF.

V is TRBV2 and J is TRBJ1-6; D unclear. CDR3 size: 13 residues. Germline V CDR1 and CDR2: SNHLY, FYNNEI. The V end was cut by 7 bases, the J end by 7 bases, with 11 bases between. The CDR3 DNA is TGTGCCAGCACTTGGGATTTGAATTCACCCCTCCACTTT. Encoded protein: CASTWDLNSPLHF.

The rearrangement joins TRBV7-9 to TRBJ1-4; D is undetermined. There are 15 residues in the CDR3. CDR1 and CDR2 (germline): SEHNR, FQNEAQ (reference sequence). Trimming left V 1 base short and J 7 bases short, with 13 bases between. The CDR3 bases are TGTGCCAGCAGCTTAGGACTAGGTGGAAGTGAAAAACTGTTTTTT. Its translation is CASSLGLGGSEKLFF.

This sequence joins TRBV2 and TRBJ2-2; D unresolved. The CDR3 sequence is 13 residues long. The V and J ends lost 4 bases and 7 bases respectively, with 10 bases between them. Germline CDR1 reads SNHLY; CDR2 reads FYNNEI. The CDR3 is CASSGSPSGELFF. The CDR3 DNA reads TGTGCCAGCAGTGGGTCCCCAAGCGGGGAGCTGTTTTTT.

The chain uses TRBV5-6 and TRBJ2-7; D is perhaps TRBD1 or TRBD2 (5 bases each). Germline assignment: CDR1 SGHDT and CDR2 YYEEEE. The CDR3 is 13 residues long. Trimming removed 1 base from V and 6 bases from J, with 11 bases in between. The CDR3 spells CASSLRGPIEQYF. The CDR3 DNA reads as TGTGCCAGCAGCTTGCGGGGCCCCATCGAGCAGTACTTC.

This chain uses TRBV18 with TRBJ2-1; D possibly corresponds to TRBD2 (8 bases). V was clipped by 0 bases and J by 9 bases, with 18 bases between them. This CDR3 contains 16 residues. Germline CDR1 reads KGHSH; CDR2 reads LQKENI. As DNA, the CDR3 is TGTGCCAGCTCACCACCCAACGACAGGGCGGGGGGTGAGCAGTTCTTC. Translated: CASSPPNDRAGGEQFF.

This clone was observed a single time. The rearrangement links TRBV5-1 to TRBJ2-7, with 8 positions matching TRBD1. Unmatched junction bases numbered 7, after V lost 1 base and J lost 4 bases. This CDR3 contains 15 residues. The germline V gene has CDR1 SGHRS and CDR2 YFSETQ. The chain's CDR3 is CASSLSQGAEYEQYF. CDR3 in DNA: TGCGCCAGCAGCTTGTCCCAGGGGGCGGAGTACGAGCAGTACTTC.

This chain joins TRBV5-1 and TRBJ2-5, with D perhaps matching TRBD2 (5 bases). Trimming shortened V by 2 bases and J by 1 base, and 12 bases separated the two germline ends. Germline values: CDR1 SGHRS, CDR2 YFSETQ. The CDR3 length is 15 residues. The CDR3 protein is CASSFTERVQETQYF. CDR3 coding DNA: TGCGCCAGCAGCTTCACAGAGAGGGTCCAAGAGACCCAGTACTTC.

The chain carries TRBV2 and TRBJ1-2; 8 bases line up with TRBD1. V lost 8 bases and J lost 6; bases outside the gene matches: 5. The germline V gene encodes CDR1 SNHLY and CDR2 FYNNEI. The CDR3 consists of 12 residues. Written as DNA, the CDR3 is TGTGCCAGCGGGGGACAGGACGATGGCTACACCTTC. Amino acids: CASGGQDDGYTF.

This chain joins TRBV5-1 and TRBJ2-2, with a weak D call TRBD2 (6 bases). Per germline, CDR1 SGHRS and CDR2 YFSETQ. The CDR3 runs to 16 residues. Trimming cost V 0 bases and J 5 bases, with 14 bases left between them. The CDR3 loop is CASSLGLVRGTGELFF. The CDR3 nucleotides are TGCGCCAGCAGCTTGGGACTCGTTCGGGGGACCGGGGAGCTGTTTTTT.

The V gene is TRBV2, the J gene TRBJ2-3; 8 positions agree with TRBD1. The CDR3 spans 14 residues. Trimming at V came to 6 bases and at J to 2 bases, leaving 4 bases not matched to a gene. Germline values: CDR1 SNHLY, CDR2 FYNNEI. This CDR3 reads CASRATGATDTQYF. The CDR3 bases are TGTGCCAGCAGGGCGACAGGGGCCACAGATACGCAGTATTTT.

This sequence joins TRBV5-1 and TRBJ2-3; D call uncertain. This CDR3 has 14 residues. V gave up 4 bases and J gave up 0 bases, with 9 bases separating them. CDR1 and CDR2 (germline): SGHRS, YFSETQ. CDR3 coding DNA: TGCGCCAGCAGCCCTTCGGTTAGCACAGATACGCAGTATTTT. It is translated as CASSPSVSTDTQYF. The variable domain in full, with the rest retrieved from reference TRBV5-1 and TRBJ2-3, is KAGVTQTPRYLIKTRGQQVTLSCSPISGHRSVSWYQQTPGQGLQFLFEYFSETQRNKGNFPGRFSGRQFSNSRSEMNVSTLELGDSALYLCASSPSVSTDTQYFGPGTRLTVL.

The genes are TRBV7-9 and TRBJ2-1; D might be TRBD2 (6 bases). V lost 1 base and J 5 bases, leaving 18 bases between the germline ends. The length of the CDR3 is 17 residues. Germline CDR1 and CDR2: SEHNR and FQNEAQ (reference sequence). Written as DNA, the CDR3 is TGTGCCAGCAGCTTAGGGGACTTACGTAGGGTCCACAATGAGCAGTTCTTC. This codes for CASSLGDLRRVHNEQFF.

This chain uses TRBV30 with TRBJ2-1; no firm D call. CDR3 size: 12 residues. The V and J ends lost 0 bases and 6 bases respectively, with 6 bases between them. Germline CDR1 GTSNPN, CDR2 SVGIG (reference sequence). The CDR3 coding sequence is TGTGCCTGGAGTGTCCGTTTCAATGAGCAGTTCTTC. The encoded protein is CAWSVRFNEQFF.

The chain carries TRBV28 and TRBJ2-7; possible D gene TRBD2, 5 bases. The CDR3 is 15 residues long. Germline CDR1 MDHEN, CDR2 SYDVKM. V was pared by 7 bases and J by 6 bases, with 22 bases between. The CDR3 DNA reads TGTGCCAGCATCCCCCCGTCCAACGAGGGTCGCGAGCAGTACTTC. Its translation: CASIPPSNEGREQYF.

This clone was observed once. The chain recombines TRBV6-5 with TRBJ2-7; D might be TRBD1 (6 bases). V lost 5 bases and J 4 bases, leaving 15 bases between the germline ends. This CDR3 has 14 amino acids. Germline V lookup: CDR1 MNHEY, CDR2 SVGAGI. CDR3 nucleotide sequence: TGTGCCAGCAGTGCACTAATGGGGGCTTACGAGCAGTACTTC. Protein: CASSALMGAYEQYF.

The CDR3 is CASKFKGAGYGYTF. Written as DNA, the CDR3 is TGTGCCAGCAAATTTAAGGGGGCTGGCTATGGCTACACCTTC. This chain links TRBV28 with TRBJ1-2, with 7 bases lining up with TRBD1. J lost 4 bases, V lost 7 bases, and 9 bases had no gene match. The CDR3 contains 14 residues. Germline CDR1 MDHEN, CDR2 SYDVKM.

This clone was seen a few times. The chain uses TRBV6-6 and TRBJ2-7; 8 bases map to TRBD2. V was clipped by 5 bases and J by 3 bases; unmatched bases: 9. CDR3 length equals 15 residues. Germline V gives CDR1 MNHNY, CDR2 SVGAGI (reference sequence). The CDR3 region is CASSRRTSRDYEQYF. CDR3 nucleotide sequence: TGTGCCAGCAGTCGCCGGACTAGCAGGGACTACGAGCAGTACTTC.

This rearrangement joins TRBV4-2 to TRBJ2-3; TRBD2 matches 8 bases. The junction had 13 bases not matched to a gene; V was cut back by 4 bases and J by 7 bases. CDR3 length: 16 amino acids. From germline, CDR1 is LGHNA and CDR2 YNFKEQ. In DNA, the CDR3 is TGTGCCAGCAGCCCCTCCGATAGCGGGAACGGATATACGCAGTATTTT. Translated: CASSPSDSGNGYTQYF.